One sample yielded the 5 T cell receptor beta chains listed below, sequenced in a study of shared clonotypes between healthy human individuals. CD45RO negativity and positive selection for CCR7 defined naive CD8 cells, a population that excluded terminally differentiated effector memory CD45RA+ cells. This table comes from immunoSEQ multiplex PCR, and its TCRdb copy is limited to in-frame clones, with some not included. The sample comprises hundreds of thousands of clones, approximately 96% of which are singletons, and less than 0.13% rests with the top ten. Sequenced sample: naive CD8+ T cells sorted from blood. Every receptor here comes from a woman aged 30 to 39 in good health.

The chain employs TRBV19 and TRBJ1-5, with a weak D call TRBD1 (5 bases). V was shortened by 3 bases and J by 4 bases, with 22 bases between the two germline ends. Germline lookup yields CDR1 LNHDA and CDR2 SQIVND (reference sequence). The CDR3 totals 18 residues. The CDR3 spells CASSISAGDRYGNQPQHF. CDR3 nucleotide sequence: TGTGCCAGTAGTATTTCGGCAGGCGACAGATACGGTAATCAGCCCCAGCATTTT.

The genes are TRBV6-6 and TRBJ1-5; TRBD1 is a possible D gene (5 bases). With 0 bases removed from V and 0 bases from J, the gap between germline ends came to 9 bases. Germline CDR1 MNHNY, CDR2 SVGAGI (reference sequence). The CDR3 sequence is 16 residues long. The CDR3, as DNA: TGTGCCAGCAGTTACTCCATACAGGATAGCAATCAGCCCCAGCATTTT. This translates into CASSYSIQDSNQPQHF.

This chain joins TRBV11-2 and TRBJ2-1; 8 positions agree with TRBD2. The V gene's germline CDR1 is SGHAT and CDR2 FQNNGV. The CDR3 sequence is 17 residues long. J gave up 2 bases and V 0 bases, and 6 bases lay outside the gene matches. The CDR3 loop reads CASSLEVWREAYNEQFF. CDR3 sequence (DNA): TGTGCCAGCAGCTTAGAGGTGTGGCGGGAGGCCTACAATGAGCAGTTCTTC.

The CDR3 protein is CASSFSGTFNEKLFF. CDR3 in DNA: TGTGCCAGCAGTTTCTCCGGGACCTTTAATGAAAAACTGTTTTTT. This chain links TRBV27 with TRBJ1-4; TRBD1 is a possible D gene (5 bases). In germline, CDR1 is MNHEY, CDR2 SMNVEV (reference sequence). Trimming cost V 3 bases and J 4 bases, with 12 bases left between them. The CDR3 is 15 amino acids.

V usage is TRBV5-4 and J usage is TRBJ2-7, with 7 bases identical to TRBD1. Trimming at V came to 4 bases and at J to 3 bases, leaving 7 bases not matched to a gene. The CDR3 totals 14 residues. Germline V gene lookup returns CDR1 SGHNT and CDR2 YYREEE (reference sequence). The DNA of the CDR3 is TGTGCCAGCAGCCCCGGGACAGAGCACTACGAGCAGTACTTC. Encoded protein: CASSPGTEHYEQYF.